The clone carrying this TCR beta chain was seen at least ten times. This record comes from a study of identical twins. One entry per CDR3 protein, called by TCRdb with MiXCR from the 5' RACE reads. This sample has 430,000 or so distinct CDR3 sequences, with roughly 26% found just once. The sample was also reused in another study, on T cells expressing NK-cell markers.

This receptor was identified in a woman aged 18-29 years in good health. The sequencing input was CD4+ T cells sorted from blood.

CDR3 DNA: TGTGCCAGCAGCAACAGGGGCGGAGGAGAGACCCAGTACTTC. Protein: CASSNRGGGETQYF. The J gene is TRBJ2-5, the V gene TRBV3-1, with TRBD1 identical over 7 bases. The V segment lost 5 bases and the J segment 4 bases; nucleotides outside the gene matches: 7. CDR1 and CDR2 from the germline V gene are LGHDT and YNNKEL (reference sequence). This CDR3 has 14 amino acids.